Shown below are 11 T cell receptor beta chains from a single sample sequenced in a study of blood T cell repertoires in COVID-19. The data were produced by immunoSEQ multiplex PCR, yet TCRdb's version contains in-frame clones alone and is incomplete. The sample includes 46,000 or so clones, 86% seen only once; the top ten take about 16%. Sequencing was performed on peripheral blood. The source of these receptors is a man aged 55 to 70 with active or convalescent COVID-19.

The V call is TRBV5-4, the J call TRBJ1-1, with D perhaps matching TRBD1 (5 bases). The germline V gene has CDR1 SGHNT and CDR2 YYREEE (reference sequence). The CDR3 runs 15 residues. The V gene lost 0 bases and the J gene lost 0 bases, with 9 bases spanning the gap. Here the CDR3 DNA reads TGTGCCAGCAGCTTGGGGGTGACAGTGAACACTGAAGCTTTCTTT. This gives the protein CASSLGVTVNTEAFF.

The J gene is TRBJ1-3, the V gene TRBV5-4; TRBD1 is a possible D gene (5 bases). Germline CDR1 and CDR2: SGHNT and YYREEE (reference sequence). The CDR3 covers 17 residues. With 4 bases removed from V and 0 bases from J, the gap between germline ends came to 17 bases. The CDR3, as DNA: TGTGCCAGCAGCGTATCGGCGGGGGGACTCTCTGGAAACACCATATATTTT. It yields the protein CASSVSAGGLSGNTIYF.

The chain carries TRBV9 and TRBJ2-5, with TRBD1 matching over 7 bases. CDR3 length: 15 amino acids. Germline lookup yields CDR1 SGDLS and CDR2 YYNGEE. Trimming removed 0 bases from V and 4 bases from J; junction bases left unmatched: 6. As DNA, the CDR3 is TGTGCCAGCAGCGTAGTAGGGGGCGGGCCAGAGACCCAGTACTTC. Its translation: CASSVVGGGPETQYF.

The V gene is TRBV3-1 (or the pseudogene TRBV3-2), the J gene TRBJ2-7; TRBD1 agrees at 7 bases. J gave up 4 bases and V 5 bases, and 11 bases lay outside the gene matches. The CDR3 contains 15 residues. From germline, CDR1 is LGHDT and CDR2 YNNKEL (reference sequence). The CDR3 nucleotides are TGTGCCAGCAGCTACCTCCGGGACAGCCCTTACGAGCAGTACTTC. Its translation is CASSYLRDSPYEQYF.

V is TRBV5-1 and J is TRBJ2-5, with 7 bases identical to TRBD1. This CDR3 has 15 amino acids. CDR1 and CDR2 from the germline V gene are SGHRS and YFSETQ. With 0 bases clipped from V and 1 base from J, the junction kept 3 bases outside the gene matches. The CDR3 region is CASSLGQGPQETQYF. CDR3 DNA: TGCGCCAGCAGCTTGGGACAGGGCCCCCAAGAGACCCAGTACTTC. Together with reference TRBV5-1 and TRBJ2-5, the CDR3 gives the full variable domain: KAGVTQTPRYLIKTRGQQVTLSCSPISGHRSVSWYQQTPGQGLQFLFEYFSETQRNKGNFPGRFSGRQFSNSRSEMNVSTLELGDSALYLCASSLGQGPQETQYFGPGTRLLVL.

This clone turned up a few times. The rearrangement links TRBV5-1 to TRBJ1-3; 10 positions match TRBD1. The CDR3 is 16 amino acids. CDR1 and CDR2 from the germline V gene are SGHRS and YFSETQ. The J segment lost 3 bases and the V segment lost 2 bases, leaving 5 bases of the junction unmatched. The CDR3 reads CASSFGQGVDGNTIYF. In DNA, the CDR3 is TGCGCCAGCAGCTTTGGACAGGGGGTCGATGGAAACACCATATATTTT.

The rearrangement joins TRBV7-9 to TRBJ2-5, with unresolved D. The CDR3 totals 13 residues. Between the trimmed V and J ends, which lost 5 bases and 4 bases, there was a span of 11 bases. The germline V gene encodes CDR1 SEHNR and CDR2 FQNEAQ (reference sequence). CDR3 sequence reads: CASSPVSPETQYF. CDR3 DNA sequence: TGTGCCAGCAGCCCAGTCTCCCCAGAGACCCAGTACTTC. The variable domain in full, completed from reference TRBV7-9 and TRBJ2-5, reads DTGVSQNPRHKITKRGQNVTFRCDPISEHNRLYWYRQTLGQGPEFLTYFQNEAQLEKSRLLSDRFSAERPKGSFSTLEIQRTEQGDSAMYLCASSPVSPETQYFGPGTRLLVL.

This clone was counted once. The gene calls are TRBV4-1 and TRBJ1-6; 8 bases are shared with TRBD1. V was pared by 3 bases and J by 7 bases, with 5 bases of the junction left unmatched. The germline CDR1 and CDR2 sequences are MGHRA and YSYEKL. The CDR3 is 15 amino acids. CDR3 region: CASSHPTGANSPLHF. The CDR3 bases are TGCGCCAGCAGCCATCCGACAGGGGCGAATTCACCCCTCCACTTT.

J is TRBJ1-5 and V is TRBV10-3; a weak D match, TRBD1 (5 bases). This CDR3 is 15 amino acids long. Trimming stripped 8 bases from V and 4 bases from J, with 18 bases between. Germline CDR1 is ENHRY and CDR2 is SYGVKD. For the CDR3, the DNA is TGTGCCATCTCCCAAAACCTCCAGGGTAATCAGCCCCAGCATTTT. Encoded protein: CAISQNLQGNQPQHF.

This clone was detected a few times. The CDR3 DNA sequence: TGCGCCAGCAGCCAAGGATGGACTAGCGGCTCCTACGAGCAGTACTTC. It specifies CASSQGWTSGSYEQYF. The chain is built from TRBV4-1 and TRBJ2-7; 10 nucleotides line up with TRBD2. With V trimmed by 1 base and J by 0 bases, 3 bases remained unmatched. Germline values: CDR1 MGHRA, CDR2 YSYEKL. The CDR3 has 16 residues.

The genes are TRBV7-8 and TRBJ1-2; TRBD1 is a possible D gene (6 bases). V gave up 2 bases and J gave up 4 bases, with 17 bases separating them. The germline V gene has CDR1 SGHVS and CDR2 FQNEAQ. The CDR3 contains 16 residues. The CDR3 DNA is TGTGCCAGCAGCTTATTCCAGGGGATAGTTAGCTATGGCTACACCTTC. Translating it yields CASSLFQGIVSYGYTF.